This is a list of T cell receptor beta chains from one sample in a study of shared clonotypes between healthy human individuals. Sequencing used immunoSEQ multiplex PCR; TCRdb keeps in-frame clones, though not all of them. The table lists under 2.5 million clones, under 95% of them singletons. What was sequenced was naive CD4+ T cells from PBMCs. The receptors derive from a man younger than 35 in good health. Some clones in this sample may be carry-over from other donors' samples. The CDR3 runs from the conserved cysteine through the conserved F or W. The order of the fields is D gene, J gene, V gene, clone size, CDR3 DNA, CDR3 protein. The D gene is left open where the match is weak. Clone sizes are given selectively: once, few, many, or a class where the clone is expanded.

TRBD1 | TRBJ1-1 | TRBV28 | NA | TGTGCCAGCAGTTTATTGCCGGGACAGGGAAGCACTGAAGCTTTCTTT | CASSLLPGQGSTEAFF
NA | TRBJ2-2 | TRBV28 | NA | TGTGCCAGCAGTTTATGGGGTAACAGGGCCGGGGAGCTGTTTTTT | CASSLWGNRAGELFF
NA | TRBJ2-2 | TRBV9 | NA | TGTGCCAGCAGCTACGACTATCCCACCGGGGAGCTGTTTTTT | CASSYDYPTGELFF
NA | TRBJ1-5 | TRBV25-1 | NA | TGTGCCAGCACCGGATCGGACGGGGATCAGCCCCAGCATTTT | CASTGSDGDQPQHF
NA | TRBJ2-1 | TRBV28 | NA | TGTGCCAGCCAGAAGGGGGGACCTTCCTACAATGAGCAGTTCTTC | CASQKGGPSYNEQFF
NA | TRBJ2-3 | TRBV7-8 | NA | TGTGCCAGCAGCTACTACGTAGCAGATACGCAGTATTTT | CASSYYVADTQYF
TRBD2 | TRBJ2-3 | TRBV29-1 | NA | TGCAGCGCCGGAGCGCTAGCGGGAGGGGGTAGTACAGATACGCAGTATTTT | CSAGALAGGGSTDTQYF
NA | TRBJ1-2 | TRBV19 | NA | TGTGCCAGTCGCACCGAAGGACACCCGACGCGCTGGGGCTACACCTTC | CASRTEGHPTRWGYTF
NA | TRBJ2-3 | TRBV6-5 | NA | TGTGCCAGCAGTTATGCGGGACGAGCAGGGACAGATACGCAGTATTTT | CASSYAGRAGTDTQYF
TRBD1 | TRBJ2-6 | TRBV7-2 | once | TGTGCCAGCAGCGACACAGGGGTATCTGGGGCCAACGTCCTGACTTTC | CASSDTGVSGANVLTF
TRBD1 | TRBJ1-5 | TRBV2 | NA | TGTGCCAGCAGTTTAACAGGGGTAAGTCAGCCCCAGCATTTT | CASSLTGVSQPQHF
NA | TRBJ2-1 | TRBV7-2 | NA | TGTGCCAGCAGCTTAGGATTGTCGGGTTATAAAGAGCAGTTCTTC | CASSLGLSGYKEQFF
NA | TRBJ2-1 | TRBV10-3 | NA | TGTGCCATCAGTGGTCAGCACAATGAGCAGTTCTTC | CAISGQHNEQFF
TRBD2 | TRBJ2-7 | TRBV5-4 | NA | TGTGCCAGCAGCACCCGGACTAGCGGGAGTCTCGGCGAGCAGTACTTC | CASSTRTSGSLGEQYF
NA | TRBJ2-7 | TRBV5-1 | once | TGCGCCAGCAGCTTGTCGGGGGGCTCCGGCTACGAGCAGTACTTC | CASSLSGGSGYEQYF
NA | TRBJ2-3 | TRBV27 | NA | TGTGCCAGCAGTTTAGAGGGGTTGGCCACAGATACGCAGTATTTT | CASSLEGLATDTQYF
NA | TRBJ2-2 | TRBV27 | NA | TGTGCCAGCAGTCCTTGGACAAGACCGAACACCGGGGAGCTGTTTTTT | CASSPWTRPNTGELFF
TRBD1 | TRBJ2-1 | TRBV6-1 | NA | TGTGCCAGCGGAGGGGGACAGGGATACAATGAGCAGTTCTTC | CASGGGQGYNEQFF
TRBD1 | TRBJ1-3 | TRBV30 | NA | TGTGCCTGGACCCACAGGGGAGGTTTGAACACCATATATTTT | CAWTHRGGLNTIYF
NA | TRBJ1-6 | TRBV4-2 | NA | TGTGCCAGCAGCCAAGCCCCGAATTCACCCCTCCACTTT | CASSQAPNSPLHF
NA | TRBJ2-7 | TRBV11-2 | few | TGTGCCAGCAGCCCCCCAGCGGTCTACGAGCAGTACTTC | CASSPPAVYEQYF
TRBD1 | TRBJ2-1 | TRBV27 | NA | TGTGCCAGCAGTCCCGGACAGGGGGCCTACAATGAGCAGTTCTTC | CASSPGQGAYNEQFF
NA | TRBJ2-3 | TRBV5-6 | NA | TGTGCCAGCAGCGTCAACCCGAGGGGGGGAGATACGCAGTATTTT | CASSVNPRGGDTQYF